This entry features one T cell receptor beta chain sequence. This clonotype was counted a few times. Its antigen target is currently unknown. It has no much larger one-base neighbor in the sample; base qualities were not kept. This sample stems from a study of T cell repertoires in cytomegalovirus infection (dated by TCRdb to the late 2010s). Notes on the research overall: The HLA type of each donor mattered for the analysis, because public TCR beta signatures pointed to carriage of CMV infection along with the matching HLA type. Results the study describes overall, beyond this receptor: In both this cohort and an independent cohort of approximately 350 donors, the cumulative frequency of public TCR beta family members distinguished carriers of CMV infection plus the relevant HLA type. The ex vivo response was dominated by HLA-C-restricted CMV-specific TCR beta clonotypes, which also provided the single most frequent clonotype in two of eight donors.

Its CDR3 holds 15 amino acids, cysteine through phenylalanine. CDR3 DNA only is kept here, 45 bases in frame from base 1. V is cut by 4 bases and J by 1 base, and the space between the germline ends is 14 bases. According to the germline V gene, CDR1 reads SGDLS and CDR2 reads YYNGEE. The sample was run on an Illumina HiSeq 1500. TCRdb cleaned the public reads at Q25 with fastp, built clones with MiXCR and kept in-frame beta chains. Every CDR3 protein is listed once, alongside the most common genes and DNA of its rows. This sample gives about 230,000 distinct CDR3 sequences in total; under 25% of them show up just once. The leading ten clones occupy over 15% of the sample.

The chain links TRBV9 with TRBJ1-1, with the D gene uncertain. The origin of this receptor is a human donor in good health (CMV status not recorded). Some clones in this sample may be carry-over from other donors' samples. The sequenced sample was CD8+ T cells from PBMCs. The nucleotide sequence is TGTGCCAGCAGCCCCGAAGACCCAGCGAACACTGAAGCTTTCTTT. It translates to CASSPEDPANTEAFF. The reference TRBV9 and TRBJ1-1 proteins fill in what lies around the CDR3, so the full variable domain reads DSGVTQTPKHLITATGQRVTLRCSPRSGDLSVYWYQQSLDQGLQFLIQYYNGEERAKGNILERFSAQQFPDLHSELNLSSLELGDSALYFCASSPEDPANTEAFFGQGTRLTVV.